This TCR beta chain was recorded in a study of OX40 agonist ivuxolimab in advanced cancers. Overall study context: Among those enrolled, mean age was about 62 years (range about 23 to 79) and about 79% were male. Points from the study as a whole: At 0.1-3.0 mg/kg, partial responders had clonal expansion among the lowest observed.

This table comes from immunoSEQ multiplex PCR, and its TCRdb copy is limited to in-frame clones, with some not included. The sample holds roughly 90,000 clones, around 90% seen once. Details on this clone: Its antigen is undetermined.

The specimen comprised CD4+ or CD8+ T cells sorted from blood, sampled in a trial of the OX40 agonist ivuxolimab. This receptor was identified in an adult with an advanced solid tumor such as melanoma, head and neck, liver or kidney cancer.

CDR3 bases: TGTGCCAGCAGTGCAGGGGGCTTTTCTGAAGCTTTCTTT. This gives the protein CASSAGGFSEAFF. V and J are TRBV2 and TRBJ1-1; 8 bases line up with TRBD1. Germline loops: CDR1 SNHLY, CDR2 FYNNEI. The V gene end was trimmed by 4 bases and the J gene end by 6 bases; junction bases not matched to a gene: 4. The CDR3 loop spans 13 amino acids. The variable domain in full, completed from reference TRBV2 and TRBJ1-1, reads EPEVTQTPSHQVTQMGQEVILRCVPISNHLYFYWYRQILGQKVEFLVSFYNNEISEKSEIFDDQFSVERPDGSNFTLKIRSTKLEDSAMYFCASSAGGFSEAFFGQGTRLTVV.